Only a few counts were recorded for the clone carrying this T cell receptor beta chain. This entry is derived from a study of blood T cell repertoires in COVID-19. The assay was immunoSEQ multiplex PCR, and TCRdb's table has in-frame clones only and misses some. The repertoire consists of about 120,000 clones, with 86% occurring once and the leading ten covering around 4.2%. The specimen was peripheral blood. This TCR was recovered from a man between 40 and 49 years old with acute or convalescent COVID-19.

This CDR3 is CASSSDYGYTF. CDR3 coding DNA: TGTGCCAGCAGCTCTGACTATGGCTACACCTTC. This sequence joins TRBV9 and TRBJ1-2; D remains unclear. With 4 bases removed from V and 3 bases from J, the gap between germline ends came to 4 bases. This CDR3 is 11 amino acids long. In germline, CDR1 is SGDLS, CDR2 YYNGEE.